This T cell receptor (beta chain) was captured by sequencing in a study of blood T cell repertoires in COVID-19. Assay used: immunoSEQ multiplex PCR; TCRdb lists only in-frame clones, some missing. This sample has 250,000 to 400,000 clones, with 85% to 90% found just once. Seattle participants joined during active infection and were tracked over time. The sequence came from a woman aged 30 to 39 with COVID-19, enrolled during active disease. Material: peripheral blood.

The CDR3, as DNA: TGTGCCAGCAGCGTAGAGGGGGCGGGAACGGAGACCCAGTACTTC. Translated: CASSVEGAGTETQYF. This chain links TRBV9 with TRBJ2-5; weak D call: TRBD1 (7 bases). CDR1 SGDLS and CDR2 YYNGEE come from the germline V gene. Trimming pared 0 bases from V and 5 bases from J, leaving 14 bases between. This CDR3 has 15 residues.